This T cell receptor (beta chain) was recorded in a study of memory CD4+ T cells and cytomegalovirus serostatus. The overall study: Donors were healthy Belgian adults, several CMV seropositive and some 24 seronegative.

The sort gate was single viable CD3+CD4+CD8-CD45RO+ cells for memory CD4+ T cells. Data came from immunoSEQ multiplex PCR; TCRdb stores just in-frame clones and leaves some out. The sample records 50,000 or so clones, approximately 74% being singletons. The length of the CDR3 is 14 residues. Trimming shortened V by 2 bases and J by 8 bases, and 13 bases separated the two germline ends. Germline loops: CDR1 SGHTA, CDR2 FQGTGA. V usage is TRBV7-3 and J usage is TRBJ2-1, with D possibly being TRBD1 or TRBD2 (6 bases each). Material: memory CD4+ T cells from blood. The source of this sequence is an adult in good health and CMV-seropositive. The CDR3 region is CASSLGGGLDEQFF. In DNA form, the CDR3 reads TGTGCCAGCAGCTTAGGAGGGGGACTCGATGAGCAGTTCTTC.